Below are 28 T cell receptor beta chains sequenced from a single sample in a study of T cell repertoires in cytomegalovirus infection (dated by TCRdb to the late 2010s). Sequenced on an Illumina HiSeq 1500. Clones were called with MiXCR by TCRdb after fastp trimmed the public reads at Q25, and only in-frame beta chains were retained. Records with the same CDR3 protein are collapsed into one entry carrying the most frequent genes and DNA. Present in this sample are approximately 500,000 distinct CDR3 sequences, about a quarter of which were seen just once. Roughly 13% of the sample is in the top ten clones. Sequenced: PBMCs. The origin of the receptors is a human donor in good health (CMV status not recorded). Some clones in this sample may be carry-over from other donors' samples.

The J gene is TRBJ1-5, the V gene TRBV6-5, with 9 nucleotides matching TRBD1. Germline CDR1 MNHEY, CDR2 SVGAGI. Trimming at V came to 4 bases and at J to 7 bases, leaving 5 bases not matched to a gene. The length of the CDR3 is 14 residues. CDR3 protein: CASSFTGGGQPQHF. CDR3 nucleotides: TGTGCCAGCAGTTTTACAGGGGGCGGCCAGCCCCAGCATTTT.

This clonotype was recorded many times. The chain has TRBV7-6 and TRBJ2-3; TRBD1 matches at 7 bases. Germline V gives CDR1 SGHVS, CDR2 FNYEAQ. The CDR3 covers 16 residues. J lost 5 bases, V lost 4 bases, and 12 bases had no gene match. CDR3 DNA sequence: TGTGCCAGCAGCTCTCGCCGGGACAGTGCTGGAGATACGCAGTATTTT. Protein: CASSSRRDSAGDTQYF.

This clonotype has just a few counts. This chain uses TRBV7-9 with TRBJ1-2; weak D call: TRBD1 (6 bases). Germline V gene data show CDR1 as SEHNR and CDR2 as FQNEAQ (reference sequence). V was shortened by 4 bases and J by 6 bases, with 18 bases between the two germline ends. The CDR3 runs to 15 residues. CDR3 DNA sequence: TGTGCCAGCAGCTACGTACAGGGCCCGGGGGATGGCTACACCTTC. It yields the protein CASSYVQGPGDGYTF.

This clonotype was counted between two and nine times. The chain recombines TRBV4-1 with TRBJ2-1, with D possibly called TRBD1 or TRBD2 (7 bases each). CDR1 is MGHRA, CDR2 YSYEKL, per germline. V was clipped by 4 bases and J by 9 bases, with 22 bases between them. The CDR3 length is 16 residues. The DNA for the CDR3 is TGCGCCAGCAGCCCATCAAGGGGGCGGGAGAGGGGTGAGCAGTTCTTC. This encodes CASSPSRGRERGEQFF.

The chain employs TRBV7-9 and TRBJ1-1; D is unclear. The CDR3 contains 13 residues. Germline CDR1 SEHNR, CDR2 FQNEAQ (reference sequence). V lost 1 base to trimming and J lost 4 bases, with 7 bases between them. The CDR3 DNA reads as TGTGCCAGCAGCTTAGTGGTTCTCACTGAAGCTTTCTTT. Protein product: CASSLVVLTEAFF.

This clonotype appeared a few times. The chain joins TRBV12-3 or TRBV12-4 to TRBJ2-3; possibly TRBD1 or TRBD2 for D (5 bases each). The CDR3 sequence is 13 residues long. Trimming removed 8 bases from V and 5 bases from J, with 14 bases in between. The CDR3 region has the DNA TGTGCCAGCGGGGGTACTAGGGGAGATACGCAGTATTTT. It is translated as CASGGTRGDTQYF.

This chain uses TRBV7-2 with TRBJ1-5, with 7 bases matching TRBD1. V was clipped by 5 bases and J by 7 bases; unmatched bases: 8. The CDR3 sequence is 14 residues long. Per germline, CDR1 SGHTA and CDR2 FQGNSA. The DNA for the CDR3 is TGTGCCAGCAGCGCCGACAGGGTACGACAGCCCCAGCATTTT. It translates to CASSADRVRQPQHF.

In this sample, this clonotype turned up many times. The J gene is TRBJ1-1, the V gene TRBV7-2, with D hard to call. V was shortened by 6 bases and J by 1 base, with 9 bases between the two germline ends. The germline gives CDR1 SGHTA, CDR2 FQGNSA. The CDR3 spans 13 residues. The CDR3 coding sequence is TGTGCCAGCAGATCGACACCGAACACTGAAGCTTTCTTT. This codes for CASRSTPNTEAFF.

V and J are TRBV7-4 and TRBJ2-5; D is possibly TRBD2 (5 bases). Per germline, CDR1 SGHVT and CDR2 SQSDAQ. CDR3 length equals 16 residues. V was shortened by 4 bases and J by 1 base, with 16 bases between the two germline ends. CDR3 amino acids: CASSSRGQARQETQYF. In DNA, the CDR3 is TGTGCCAGCAGCTCCCGAGGGCAGGCCCGCCAAGAGACCCAGTACTTC.

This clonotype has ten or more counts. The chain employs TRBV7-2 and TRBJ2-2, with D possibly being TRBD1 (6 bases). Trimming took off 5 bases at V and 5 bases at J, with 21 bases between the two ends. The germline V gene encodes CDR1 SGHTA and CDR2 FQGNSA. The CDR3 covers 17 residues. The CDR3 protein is CASSPRTAMLGTGELFF. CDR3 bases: TGTGCCAGCAGCCCCCGGACAGCCATGCTGGGGACCGGGGAGCTGTTTTTT.

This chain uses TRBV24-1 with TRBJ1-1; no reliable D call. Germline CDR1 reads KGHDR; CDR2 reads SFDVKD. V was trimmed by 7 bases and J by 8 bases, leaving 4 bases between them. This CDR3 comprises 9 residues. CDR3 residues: CATRAEAFF. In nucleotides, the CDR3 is TGTGCCACCAGGGCCGAAGCTTTCTTT.

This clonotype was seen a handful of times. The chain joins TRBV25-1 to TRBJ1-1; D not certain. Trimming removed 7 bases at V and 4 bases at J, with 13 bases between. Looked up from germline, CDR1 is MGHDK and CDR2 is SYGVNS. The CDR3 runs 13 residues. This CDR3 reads CASNGFVGTEAFF. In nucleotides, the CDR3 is TGTGCCAGCAACGGGTTCGTAGGCACTGAAGCTTTCTTT. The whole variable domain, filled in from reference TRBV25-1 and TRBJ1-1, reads EADIYQTPRYLVIGTGKKITLECSQTMGHDKMYWYQQDPGMELHLIHYSYGVNSTEKGDLSSESTVSRIRTEHFPLTLESARPSHTSQYLCASNGFVGTEAFFGQGTRLTVV.

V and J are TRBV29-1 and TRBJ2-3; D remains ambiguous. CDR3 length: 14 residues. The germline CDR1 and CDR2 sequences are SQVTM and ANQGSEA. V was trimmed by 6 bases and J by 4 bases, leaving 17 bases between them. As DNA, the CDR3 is TGCAGCGTGCCCGGATATGGCCCGGCAGATACGCAGTATTTT. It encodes CSVPGYGPADTQYF.

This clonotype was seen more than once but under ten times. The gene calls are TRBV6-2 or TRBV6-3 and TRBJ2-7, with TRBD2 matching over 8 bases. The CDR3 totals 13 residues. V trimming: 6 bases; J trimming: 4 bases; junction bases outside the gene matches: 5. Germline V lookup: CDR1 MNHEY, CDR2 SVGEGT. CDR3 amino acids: CASSIAGKYEQYV. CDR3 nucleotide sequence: TGTGCCAGCAGCATAGCGGGGAAGTACGAGCAGTACGTC.

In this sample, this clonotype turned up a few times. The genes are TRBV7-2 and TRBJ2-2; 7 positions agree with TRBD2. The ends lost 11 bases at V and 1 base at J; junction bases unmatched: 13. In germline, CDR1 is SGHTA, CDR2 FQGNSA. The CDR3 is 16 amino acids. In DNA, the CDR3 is TGTGCCGGGGGGGGGGACCCGGGAAAGAACACCGGGGAGCTGTTTTTT. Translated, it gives CAGGGDPGKNTGELFF.

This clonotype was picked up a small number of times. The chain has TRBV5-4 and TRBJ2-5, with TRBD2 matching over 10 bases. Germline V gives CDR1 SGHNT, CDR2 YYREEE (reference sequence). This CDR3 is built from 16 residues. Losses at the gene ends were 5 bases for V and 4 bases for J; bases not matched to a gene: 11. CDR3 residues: CASSSGRRGGAETQYF. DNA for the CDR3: TGTGCCAGCAGTAGCGGGAGGAGAGGTGGAGCAGAGACCCAGTACTTC.

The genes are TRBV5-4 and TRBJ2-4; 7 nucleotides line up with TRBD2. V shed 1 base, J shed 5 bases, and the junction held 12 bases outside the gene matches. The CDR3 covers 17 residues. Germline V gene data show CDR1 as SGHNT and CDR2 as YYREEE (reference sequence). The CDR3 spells CASSLNIRSGTQNIQYF. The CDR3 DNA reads TGTGCCAGCAGCTTGAATATAAGAAGCGGGACTCAAAACATTCAGTACTTC.

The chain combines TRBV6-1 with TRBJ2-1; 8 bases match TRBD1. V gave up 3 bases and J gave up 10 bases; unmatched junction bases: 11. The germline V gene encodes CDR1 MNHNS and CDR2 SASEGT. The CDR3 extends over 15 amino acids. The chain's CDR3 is CASSEEDRATSEQFF. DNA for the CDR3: TGTGCCAGCAGTGAGGAGGACAGGGCGACTTCGGAGCAGTTCTTC.

CDR3 amino acids: CASSSPRGEGGPYNEQFF. CDR3 nucleotide sequence: TGTGCCAGCAGCTCCCCCAGGGGAGAGGGAGGGCCCTACAATGAGCAGTTCTTC. This chain joins TRBV9 and TRBJ2-1; a weak D match, TRBD2 (7 bases). The V end was cut by 4 bases, the J end by 2 bases, with 22 bases between. The germline V gene has CDR1 SGDLS and CDR2 YYNGEE. The CDR3 is 18 amino acids.

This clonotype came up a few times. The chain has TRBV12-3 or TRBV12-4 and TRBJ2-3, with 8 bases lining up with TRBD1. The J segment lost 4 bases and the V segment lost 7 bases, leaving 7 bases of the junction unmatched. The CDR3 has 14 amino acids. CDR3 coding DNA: TGTGCCAGCACCTTTAGACAGGGGCCAGATACGCAGTATTTT. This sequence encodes CASTFRQGPDTQYF.

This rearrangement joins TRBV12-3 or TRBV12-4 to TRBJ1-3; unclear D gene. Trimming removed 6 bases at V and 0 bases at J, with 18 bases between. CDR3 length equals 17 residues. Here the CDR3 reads CASSPKNGPSSGNTIYF. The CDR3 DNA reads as TGTGCCAGCAGCCCTAAGAACGGCCCCAGCTCTGGAAACACCATATATTTT.

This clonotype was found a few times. CDR3 region: CASSYSRGSSYEQYV. CDR3 sequence (DNA): TGTGCCAGCAGTTACTCCAGGGGGAGCTCCTACGAGCAGTACGTC. The V call is TRBV6-5, the J call TRBJ2-7; the match to TRBD1 covers 7 bases. V lost 0 bases, J lost 0 bases, and 2 bases stayed unmatched. Germline V gene sequence: CDR1 MNHEY, CDR2 SVGAGI. The CDR3 consists of 15 residues.

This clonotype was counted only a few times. This chain's CDR3 is CSASKMGLAGFYEQYV. The DNA for the CDR3 is TGCAGTGCTAGTAAAATGGGACTAGCGGGATTCTACGAGCAGTACGTC. The rearrangement links TRBV20-1 to TRBJ2-7; the match to TRBD2 covers 13 bases. Germline-derived CDR1 and CDR2 are DFQATT and SNEGSKA (reference sequence). This CDR3 has 16 residues. V lost 3 bases to trimming and J lost 3 bases; unmatched junction nucleotides: 8.

The CDR3 protein is CASLGGGNNSPLHF. The CDR3 nucleotides read TGTGCCTCCCTGGGGGGGGGCAATAATTCACCCCTCCACTTT. This chain joins TRBV2 and TRBJ1-6; weak D call: TRBD1 (6 bases). The V gene lost 11 bases and the J gene lost 5 bases, with 16 bases spanning the gap. Germline CDR1 is SNHLY and CDR2 is FYNNEI. CDR3 length equals 14 residues.

The DNA of the CDR3 is TGTGCCAGCAGTCGCTTACAGGGGAGCTCCTACAATGAGCAGTTCTTC. Translating gives CASSRLQGSSYNEQFF. The chain carries TRBV6-2 or TRBV6-3 and TRBJ2-1; 7 nucleotides line up with TRBD1. CDR3 length equals 16 residues. The V and J ends lost 5 bases and 0 bases, in that order; junction bases with no gene match: 7. Germline-derived CDR1 and CDR2 are MNHEY and SVGEGT.

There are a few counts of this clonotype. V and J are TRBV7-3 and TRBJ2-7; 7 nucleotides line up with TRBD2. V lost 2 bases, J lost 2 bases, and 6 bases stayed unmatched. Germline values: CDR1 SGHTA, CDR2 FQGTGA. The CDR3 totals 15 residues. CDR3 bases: TGTGCCAGCAGCTTACGGGGCGGGAGTGCCTACGAGCAGTACTTC. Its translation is CASSLRGGSAYEQYF.

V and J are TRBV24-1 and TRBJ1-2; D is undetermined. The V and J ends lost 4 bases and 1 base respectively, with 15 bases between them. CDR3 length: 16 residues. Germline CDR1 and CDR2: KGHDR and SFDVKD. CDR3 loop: CATSDPNPTLNYGYTF. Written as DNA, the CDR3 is TGTGCCACCAGTGACCCCAATCCGACTCTTAACTATGGCTACACCTTC.

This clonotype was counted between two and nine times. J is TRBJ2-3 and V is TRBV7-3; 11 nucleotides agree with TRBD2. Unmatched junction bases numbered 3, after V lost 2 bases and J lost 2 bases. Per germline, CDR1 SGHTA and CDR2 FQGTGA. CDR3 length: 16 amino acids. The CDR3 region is CASSLLAGGVTDTQYF. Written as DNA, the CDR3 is TGTGCCAGCAGCTTACTAGCGGGAGGTGTCACAGATACGCAGTATTTT.